What follows describes a single T cell receptor (beta chain). Its antigen has not been determined. Within one base of it there is no much larger clone, and no base qualities were kept. CDR1 and CDR2 were assigned from the germline V gene as MDHEN and SYDVKM. Trimming at the junction amounts to 4 bases on V and 5 bases on J, and the germline ends lie 15 bases apart. The CDR3 goes from the cysteine to the phenylalanine over 14 residues. Solely the CDR3 DNA is kept, with 42 bases framed from the first base. This record comes from a study of shared clonotypes between healthy human individuals (dated by TCRdb to the early 2020s). About the investigation overall: The cohort included a few men and a couple of women between 18 and 49 years of age. To estimate repertoire size and how much clonotypes are shared between individuals, the study performed deep sequencing of blood TCR repertoires from a few healthy adults. To increase sequencing depth and limit assay-specific biases, different laboratories used diverse techniques to prepare libraries and sequence TCR repertoires. For each donor, CD4 naive and CD4 memory were each given three plates, CD8 naive was given two plates, and CD8 memory was given one plate. Each donor's leukapheresis produced roughly between roughly 0.85 and 9 billion PBMCs. Study-wide findings and limitations: Naive subsets generally had larger estimated clonotype richness than memory subsets. Higher generation probabilities were observed for clonotypes shared by all four sorted-subset donors than for non-shared clonotypes. The genetic and exposure-history diversity represented was limited by the small number of donors. Approximately 4.8% of naive CD4, around 4% of naive CD8, about 2.1% of memory CD4, and about 0.4% of memory CD8 clonotypes were shared across four donors. Rarefaction of sorted-subset datasets indicated incomplete sequencing despite the large sequencing depth. Pairwise subsampling led to the expectation that sequencing depth would affect the degree of clonotype sharing among donors. Only blood was sampled, and tissue TCR repertoires likely differ from those in blood.

TCR CDR3 regions were amplified from genomic DNA by multiplex PCR using the deep immunoSEQ assay. Extracted genomic DNA from each cell subset was spread evenly across all wells of several immunoSEQ 96-well plates, with each plate serving as a replicate. For sorted subsets, each replicate PCR was loaded with 200 to 250 ng genomic DNA, equivalent to 30,000 or so T cell genomes. The purified libraries were quantified using a Qubit 3.0 fluorometer, sized with a Bioanalyzer 2100, and then quantified again using the KAPA Library Quantification kit. Every immunoSEQ 96-well plate was sequenced on a separate single-read 150-cycle Illumina NextSeq 550 flow cell. Turning to the authors' computational methods: Because the immunoSEQ output held only junctional sequences and lacked quality scores, the filtering could not match the filtering applied to full-length reads. Sequences were annotated with PyIR, a Python wrapper for IgBLAST v1.9, and V/J genes and CDR3 were assigned using IMGT germline references. Any read was removed if the V/J assignment was weak (E-value above 1e-6), the CDR3 was missing, or the read contained stop codons, out-of-frame junctions, or ambiguous translated residues. V3J clonotypes were defined by identical inferred V gene, J gene, and CDR3 amino acid sequence. To compute the percentage overlap between repertoires, the number of shared unique clonotypes was divided by the size of the smaller repertoire. Three approaches were used to assess repertoire richness: RTK rarefaction, the Chao1 estimator, and Recon v2.1 estimates of unobserved clonotypes. For all TCRbeta clonotypes obtained by the gDNA method from a handful of donors, generation probabilities were computed with OLGA. Entries here come from immuneACCESS through TCRdb and include only in-frame sequences with V and J called. Some clones fail to appear in such tables; in the studies checked, an unresolved V gene covers under half of the shortfall, and the cause of the remainder is unknown. D and trimming come from the DNA, and the V and J calls and clone size come from that table. The sample table shows hundreds of thousands of clones, and less than 85% are seen once. The ten largest clones take up 10% of the sample.

Healthy HIV-negative adults with no recently reported acute infections or vaccinations were included as donors. Every donor was a Caucasian adult living in Nashville, Tennessee, USA. Magnetic negative selection was used to enrich CD4+ T cells, after which naive cells were positively selected on CD45RA and the negative fraction became the memory subset. Blood was obtained by leukapheresis, after which PBMCs were separated by Ficoll-Histopaque density gradient centrifugation and cryopreserved in liquid nitrogen vapor phase. Analytical flow cytometry was used to check the purity and quantity of each magnetically sorted T cell population. From each sorted fraction, genomic DNA was isolated and quantified by UV absorbance on a Nanodrop 2000c.

This receptor was taken from a man aged 25 to 40 in good health. The V and J segments used are TRBV28 and TRBJ2-7; a weak D assignment points to TRBD2 (6 bases agree). The specimen was memory CD4+ T cells sorted from blood. The cell subset or site label of this sample denotes: CD45RA-negative fraction. For the CDR3, the sequence is CASSSIAERDEQYF. The DNA is as follows: TGTGCCAGCAGTTCCATAGCGGAGCGCGACGAGCAGTACTTC.